This T cell receptor beta chain was documented in a study of blood T cell repertoires in COVID-19. About the research overall: The origin of the acute and convalescent COVID-19 samples was the United States, Italy and Spain.

In germline, CDR1 is SGHDT, CDR2 YYEEEE. The CDR3 consists of 16 residues. V lost 5 bases, J lost 1 base, and 11 bases stayed unmatched. In the authors' methods: The authors estimated nucleated cell counts from reference gene primer amplification. Produced via immunoSEQ multiplex PCR; TCRdb's table is partial and in-frame only. V, J and clone size are taken as reported in that table, and D and trimming were inferred from the DNA itself. There are about 270,000 clones in the sample; 80% to 85% occur only once, and 2.5% to 3% lies in the top ten. In this sample, this clone turned up once. Sample: peripheral blood. The clonotype originates from a woman aged 55-75 years with active or convalescent COVID-19. The V call is TRBV5-6, the J call TRBJ1-1, with 7 bases identical to TRBD1. CDR3 sequence (DNA): TGTGCCAGCAGGAGTTCGCCGGGACAGACGAACACTGAAGCTTTCTTT. Translation: CASRSSPGQTNTEAFF. Full variable domain (missing parts from reference TRBV5-6 and TRBJ1-1): DAGVTQSPTHLIKTRGQQVTLRCSPKSGHDTVSWYQQALGQGPQFIFQYYEEEERQRGNFPDRFSGHQFPNYSSELNVNALLLGDSALYLCASRSSPGQTNTEAFFGQGTRLTVV.